These 9 T cell receptor beta chains share one sample of origin, sequenced in a study of shared clonotypes between healthy human individuals. Some clones are missing from TCRdb's copy, which holds only in-frame ones; the method was immunoSEQ multiplex PCR. The sample comprises about 470,000 clones, about 85% of which are singletons, and around 14% rests with the top ten. The material sequenced was PBMCs. These TCRs come from a woman between 40 and 55 years old in good health. Some clones in this sample may be carry-over from other donors' samples.

The rearrangement joins TRBV30 to TRBJ2-1, with D tentatively TRBD1 (6 bases). Trimming shortened V by 1 base and J by 4 bases, and 8 bases separated the two germline ends. Germline V gene sequence: CDR1 GTSNPN, CDR2 SVGIG (reference sequence). The CDR3 is 13 amino acids. Here the CDR3 DNA reads TGTGCCTGGAGTGGACAGGTTTACAATGAGCAGTTCTTC. Amino acids: CAWSGQVYNEQFF.

This rearrangement joins TRBV5-1 to TRBJ1-6; D possibly corresponds to TRBD1 (5 bases). Germline assignment: CDR1 SGHRS and CDR2 YFSETQ. With 5 bases removed from V and 5 bases from J, the gap between germline ends came to 14 bases. This CDR3 region has 15 residues. The CDR3 loop reads CASSRQLGNNSPLHF. The CDR3 nucleotides read TGCGCCAGCAGTAGACAGCTTGGAAATAATTCACCCCTCCACTTT.

As for this clone: This may be a read error: a much more frequent sequence differs by one nucleotide. This sequence joins TRBV30 and TRBJ1-1; D unresolved. This CDR3 has 13 residues. CDR1 GTSNPN and CDR2 SVGIG come from the germline V gene (reference sequence). CDR3 residues: CVWTTSADTEAFF. CDR3 DNA: TGTGTCTGGACTACAAGCGCGGACACTGAAGCTTTCTTT.

In DNA, the CDR3 is TGCGCCAGCAGCCTGACTAGTTGGAATGAGCAGTTCTTC. Translated: CASSLTSWNEQFF. The gene calls are TRBV5-1 and TRBJ2-1; possible D gene TRBD2, 6 bases. V lost 4 bases, J lost 7 bases, and 12 bases lay in between. CDR1 SGHRS and CDR2 YFSETQ come from the germline V gene. The CDR3 has 13 amino acids.

The rearrangement uses TRBV29-1 and TRBJ2-7, with D possibly matching TRBD2 (6 bases). The CDR3 extends over 14 amino acids. CDR1 SQVTM and CDR2 ANQGSEA come from the germline V gene. V lost 5 bases, J lost 1 base, and 15 bases lay in between. The DNA for the CDR3 is TGCAGCGTTTCAAACCGGGAGCGATCCTACGAGCAGTACTTC. Translation gives CSVSNRERSYEQYF.

V and J are TRBV14 and TRBJ2-2, with TRBD2 identical over 9 bases. CDR3 length equals 15 residues. Germline CDR1 SGHDN, CDR2 FVKESK. V lost 4 bases to trimming and J lost 6 bases; unmatched junction nucleotides: 6. This CDR3 reads CASSPLAGAAGELFF. The DNA for the CDR3 is TGTGCCAGCAGCCCCTTAGCGGGAGCGGCCGGGGAGCTGTTTTTT. The whole variable domain, remainder taken from reference TRBV14 and TRBJ2-2, is EAGVTQFPSHSVIEKGQTVTLRCDPISGHDNLYWYRRVMGKEIKFLLHFVKESKQDESGMPNNRFLAERTGGTYSTLKVQPAELEDSGVYFCASSPLAGAAGELFFGEGSRLTVL.

The table lists this clone with a few counts. The V and J genes are TRBV6-4 and TRBJ2-1; 13 bases align to TRBD2. This CDR3 contains 14 residues. Germline values: CDR1 MRHNA, CDR2 SNTAGT. With V trimmed by 4 bases and J by 6 bases, 0 bases remained unmatched. CDR3 loop: CASSGTSGSNEQFF. The DNA of the CDR3 is TGTGCCAGCAGTGGGACTAGCGGGAGCAATGAGCAGTTCTTC.

The chain carries TRBV6-5 and TRBJ1-2; D remains ambiguous. Germline CDR1 is MNHEY and CDR2 is SVGAGI. V gave up 2 bases and J gave up 8 bases, with 12 bases separating them. The CDR3 consists of 13 residues. Written as DNA, the CDR3 is TGTGCCAGCAGTTACCGGGGAGCCAAGGGCTACACCTTC. Protein product: CASSYRGAKGYTF.

V is TRBV6-4 and J is TRBJ2-1; no clear D gene. Germline V gene lookup returns CDR1 MRHNA and CDR2 SNTAGT. Trimming left V 0 bases short and J 5 bases short, with 11 bases between. The CDR3 spans 15 residues. The CDR3 loop is CASSDSSWENNEQFF. The CDR3 region has the DNA TGTGCCAGCAGTGACTCGTCTTGGGAAAACAATGAGCAGTTCTTC.